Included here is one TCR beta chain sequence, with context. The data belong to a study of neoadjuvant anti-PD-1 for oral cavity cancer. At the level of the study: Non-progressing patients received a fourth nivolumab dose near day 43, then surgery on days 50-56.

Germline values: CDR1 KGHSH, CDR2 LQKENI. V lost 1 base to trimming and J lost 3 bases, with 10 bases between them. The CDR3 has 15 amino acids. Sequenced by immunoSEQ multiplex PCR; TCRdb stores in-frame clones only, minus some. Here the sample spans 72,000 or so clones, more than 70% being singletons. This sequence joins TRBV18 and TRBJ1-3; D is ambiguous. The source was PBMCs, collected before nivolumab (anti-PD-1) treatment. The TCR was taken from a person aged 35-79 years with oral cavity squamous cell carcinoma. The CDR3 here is CASSPLSVVGNTIYF. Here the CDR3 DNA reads TGTGCCAGCTCACCACTCTCGGTAGTTGGAAACACCATATATTTT. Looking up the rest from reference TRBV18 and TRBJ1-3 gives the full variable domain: NAGVMQNPRHLVRRRGQEARLRCSPMKGHSHVYWYRQLPEEGLKFMVYLQKENIIDESGMPKERFSAEFPKEGPSILRIQQVVRGDSAAYFCASSPLSVVGNTIYFGEGSWLTVV.